A single sample is the source of the 15 T cell receptor beta chains below, sequenced in a study of blood T cell repertoires in COVID-19. The repertoire was sequenced with immunoSEQ multiplex PCR; TCRdb's copy has only in-frame clones and lacks some. The table has approximately 260,000 clones, roughly 88% seen once. Sequenced input: peripheral blood. The receptors derive from a woman in her thirties or forties who had recovered from COVID-19.

V usage is TRBV2 and J usage is TRBJ2-7; possibly TRBD2 for D (5 bases). Germline CDR1 SNHLY, CDR2 FYNNEI. This CDR3 has 14 residues. Trimming took 7 bases from V and 0 from J, leaving 13 bases between them. CDR3: CASKVLGSSYEQYF. The DNA for the CDR3 is TGTGCCAGCAAGGTTTTAGGGAGCTCCTACGAGCAGTACTTC.

In this sample, this clone turned up a few times. This chain uses TRBV30 with TRBJ1-4, with 9 bases fitting TRBD1. V dropped 4 bases and J dropped 8; count of bases not matched to a gene: 8. This CDR3 has 14 residues. Germline CDR1 and CDR2: GTSNPN and SVGIG (reference sequence). The CDR3 protein is CAWTNRGRGEKLFF. CDR3 nucleotides: TGTGCCTGGACCAACAGGGGGCGCGGAGAAAAACTGTTTTTT.

The V call is TRBV6-2 or TRBV6-3, the J call TRBJ2-2; weak D call: TRBD2 (5 bases). There are 16 residues in the CDR3. V was shortened by 5 bases and J by 1 base, with 14 bases between the two germline ends. Germline CDR1 reads MNHEY; CDR2 reads SVGEGT. The CDR3 spells CASSPGGRGNTGELFF. For the CDR3, the DNA is TGTGCCAGCAGTCCCGGAGGCCGGGGGAACACCGGGGAGCTGTTTTTT.

The chain combines TRBV6-6 with TRBJ1-6; D is undetermined. This CDR3 has 16 amino acids. V lost 3 bases to trimming and J lost 2 bases, with 11 bases between them. Germline CDR1 reads MNHNY; CDR2 reads SVGAGI (reference sequence). The CDR3 reads CASSYSTATYNSPLHF. The CDR3 DNA reads TGTGCCAGCAGTTATTCTACAGCTACCTATAATTCACCCCTCCACTTT.

V gene TRBV7-2 combines with J gene TRBJ1-2, with D unresolved. The CDR3 sequence is 14 residues long. Germline V lookup: CDR1 SGHTA, CDR2 FQGNSA. Trimming cost V 0 bases and J 7 bases, with 12 bases left between them. CDR3 nucleotides: TGTGCCAGCAGCTTAGCCAACTCTATGAGTGGCTACACCTTC. The encoded protein is CASSLANSMSGYTF. Variable domain in full (rest from reference TRBV7-2 and TRBJ1-2): GAGVSQSPSNKVTEKGKDVELRCDPISGHTALYWYRQSLGQGLEFLIYFQGNSAPDKSGLPSDRFSAERTGGSVSTLTIQRTQQEDSAVYLCASSLANSMSGYTFGSGTRLTVV.

CDR3 DNA sequence: TGTGCCAGCAGCTTACCAGTTACGGGGTACAATGAGCAGTTCTTC. Residues: CASSLPVTGYNEQFF. The chain recombines TRBV7-6 with TRBJ2-1; D might be TRBD2 (5 bases). From germline, CDR1 is SGHVS and CDR2 FNYEAQ. This CDR3 has 15 amino acids. V dropped 2 bases and J dropped 4 bases, with 12 bases sitting between them.

This rearrangement joins TRBV6-6 to TRBJ2-7; D might be TRBD2 (6 bases). Germline values: CDR1 MNHNY, CDR2 SVGAGI (reference sequence). Trimming removed 4 bases from V and 7 bases from J, with 14 bases in between. The CDR3 length is 13 residues. CDR3 nucleotide sequence: TGTGCCAGCAGTTCCCTCAGGGAGGTAGAGCAGTACTTC. It specifies CASSSLREVEQYF.

This clone has only a few counts. The CDR3 loop is CASSPWTRAYEQYF. CDR3 nucleotides: TGTGCCAGCTCACCGTGGACACGCGCCTACGAGCAGTACTTC. This chain joins TRBV18 and TRBJ2-7; a possible D gene is TRBD1 (5 bases). Germline V gene sequence: CDR1 KGHSH, CDR2 LQKENI. Trimming took 3 bases from V and 2 from J, leaving 11 bases between them. The CDR3 covers 14 residues.

The CDR3: CASSPHRISYEQYF. CDR3 bases: TGCGCCAGCAGCCCCCACAGGATCTCCTACGAGCAGTACTTC. This sequence joins TRBV5-1 and TRBJ2-7, with D tentatively TRBD1 (5 bases). The CDR3 length is 14 residues. From germline, CDR1 is SGHRS and CDR2 YFSETQ. V was shortened by 4 bases and J by 0 bases, with 11 bases between the two germline ends. Variable domain in full (rest from reference TRBV5-1 and TRBJ2-7): KAGVTQTPRYLIKTRGQQVTLSCSPISGHRSVSWYQQTPGQGLQFLFEYFSETQRNKGNFPGRFSGRQFSNSRSEMNVSTLELGDSALYLCASSPHRISYEQYFGPGTRLTVT.

The rearrangement links TRBV4-2 to TRBJ2-3; 9 bases fit TRBD1. V lost 3 bases to trimming and J lost 0 bases; unmatched junction nucleotides: 4. CDR1 LGHNA and CDR2 YNFKEQ come from the germline V gene. CDR3 length: 16 amino acids. The DNA for the CDR3 is TGTGCCAGCAGCCAGGACGGGACAGGGAGCACAGATACGCAGTATTTT. It encodes CASSQDGTGSTDTQYF.

The chain has TRBV7-2 and TRBJ2-1; possible D gene TRBD2, 6 bases. Per germline, CDR1 SGHTA and CDR2 FQGNSA. V was cut by 5 bases and J by 8 bases, with 16 bases left in between. The CDR3 spans 14 residues. The CDR3 loop reads CASSPQSAGHEQFF. CDR3 coding DNA: TGTGCCAGCAGCCCCCAAAGCGCGGGGCATGAGCAGTTCTTC.

This chain connects TRBV18 to TRBJ2-3, with a weak D call TRBD2 (6 bases). Germline V gives CDR1 KGHSH, CDR2 LQKENI. The CDR3 totals 16 residues. V was trimmed by 0 bases and J by 3 bases, leaving 13 bases between them. CDR3 nucleotides: TGTGCCAGCTCACCACCCGGACTAACCGCTACAGATACGCAGTATTTT. Its translation: CASSPPGLTATDTQYF.

The chain uses TRBV6-2 or TRBV6-3 and TRBJ1-2, with 8 bases aligning to TRBD1. Germline V gene lookup returns CDR1 MNHEY and CDR2 SVGEGT. With 4 bases clipped from V and 7 bases from J, the junction kept 8 bases outside the gene matches. The CDR3 is made up of 14 amino acids. The CDR3 reads CASSSFDRGGGYTF. CDR3 coding DNA: TGTGCCAGCAGTTCCTTCGACAGGGGAGGTGGCTACACCTTC.

This rearrangement joins TRBV6-5 to TRBJ2-7; 7 nucleotides align to TRBD1. Looked up from germline, CDR1 is MNHEY and CDR2 is SVGAGI. J was trimmed by 3 bases and V by 5 bases; bases with no gene match: 7. CDR3 length: 14 amino acids. CDR3 bases: TGTGCCAGCAGTAAACAGGGGAGCGGCTACGAGCAGTACTTC. This codes for CASSKQGSGYEQYF.

This clone occurred once. The chain is built from TRBV18 and TRBJ2-1; the match to TRBD2 covers 11 bases. The trim removed 3 bases at V and 4 bases at J, leaving 5 bases unmatched. CDR3 length equals 16 residues. Germline assignment: CDR1 KGHSH and CDR2 LQKENI. The CDR3 spells CASSPNSGGAYNEQFF. Here the CDR3 DNA reads TGTGCCAGCTCACCGAATAGCGGGGGGGCTTACAATGAGCAGTTCTTC.